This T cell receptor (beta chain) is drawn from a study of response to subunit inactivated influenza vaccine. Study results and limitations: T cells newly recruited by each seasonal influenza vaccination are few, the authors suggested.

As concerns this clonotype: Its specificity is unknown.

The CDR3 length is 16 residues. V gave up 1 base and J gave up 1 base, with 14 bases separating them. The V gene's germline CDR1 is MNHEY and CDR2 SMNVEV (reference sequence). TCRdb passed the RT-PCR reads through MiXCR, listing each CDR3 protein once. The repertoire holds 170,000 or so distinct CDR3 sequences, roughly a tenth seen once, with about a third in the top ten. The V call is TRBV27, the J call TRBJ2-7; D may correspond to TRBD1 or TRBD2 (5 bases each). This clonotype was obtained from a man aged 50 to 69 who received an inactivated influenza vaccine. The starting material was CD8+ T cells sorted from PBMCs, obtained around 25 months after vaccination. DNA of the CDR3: TGTGCCAGCAGTTTATATGGGGGAGCTGTGTCCTACGAGCAGTACTTC. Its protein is CASSLYGGAVSYEQYF.